These T cell receptor beta chains were read from a single sample in a study of T cells expressing NK-cell markers. TCRdb re-analyzed the 5' RACE reads; it lists each CDR3 protein once, without DNA. Its table lists about 460,000 distinct CDR3 sequences. The sequencing input was blood T cells: a sorted CD56 or NKG2C T cell subset, CD4+ or CD8+ T cells, or bulk PBMC T cells (not recorded which). The source of these receptors is a woman in her forties or fifties in good health. Each CDR3 is given with its conserved first and last residue. The order of the fields is V gene, CDR3 length, J gene, CDR3 protein.

V gene: TRBV5-1
CDR3 length: 16
J gene: TRBJ2-3
CDR3 protein: CASSVGTSGRTDTQYF

V gene: TRBV7-9
CDR3 length: 14
J gene: TRBJ2-5
CDR3 protein: CASSLVTGAETQYF

V gene: TRBV6-2/TRBV6-3
CDR3 length: 16
J gene: TRBJ2-4
CDR3 protein: CASSPRSVAGVVVQYF

V gene: TRBV20-1
CDR3 length: 14
J gene: TRBJ2-2
CDR3 protein: CSAPGTGTRGELFF

V gene: TRBV11-3
CDR3 length: 16
J gene: TRBJ2-1
CDR3 protein: CASSRNPLADYNEQFF

V gene: TRBV27
CDR3 length: 14
J gene: TRBJ2-4
CDR3 protein: CASSPGLAGSIQYF

V gene: TRBV29-1
CDR3 length: 14
J gene: TRBJ2-2
CDR3 protein: CSVDDSGVGGELFF

V gene: TRBV6-6
CDR3 length: 16
J gene: TRBJ2-4
CDR3 protein: CASSYSRQGFENIQYF

V gene: TRBV11-2
CDR3 length: 15
J gene: TRBJ2-5
CDR3 protein: CASSAGQGLRETQYF

V gene: TRBV11-2
CDR3 length: 17
J gene: TRBJ2-1
CDR3 protein: CASSLDLLAGSYNEQFF

V gene: TRBV3-1
CDR3 length: 15
J gene: TRBJ2-5
CDR3 protein: CASSVRTGLVETQYF

V gene: TRBV24-1
CDR3 length: 13
J gene: TRBJ2-5
CDR3 protein: CATSRGTRETQYF

V gene: TRBV24-1
CDR3 length: 13
J gene: TRBJ2-1
CDR3 protein: CATGDRGLNEQFF

V gene: TRBV5-1
CDR3 length: 15
J gene: TRBJ2-2
CDR3 protein: CASSSLAGKTGELFF

V gene: TRBV10-3
CDR3 length: 16
J gene: TRBJ2-1
CDR3 protein: CAIRRASGSGDNEQFF

V gene: TRBV5-1
CDR3 length: 15
J gene: TRBJ2-3
CDR3 protein: CASSRGGLGADTQYF

V gene: TRBV2
CDR3 length: 11
J gene: TRBJ2-1
CDR3 protein: CASSPRVVLFF

V gene: TRBV5-5
CDR3 length: 13
J gene: TRBJ2-4
CDR3 protein: CASSLEGVNIQYF

V gene: TRBV5-1
CDR3 length: 12
J gene: TRBJ2-5
CDR3 protein: CASRDSQETQYF

V gene: TRBV20-1
CDR3 length: 16
J gene: TRBJ2-1
CDR3 protein: CSASPTGGGFGNEQFF

V gene: TRBV5-1
CDR3 length: 13
J gene: TRBJ2-3
CDR3 protein: CASYTGLGDTQYF

V gene: TRBV6-5
CDR3 length: 16
J gene: TRBJ2-5
CDR3 protein: CASSSAPSGRAETQYF

V gene: TRBV10-2
CDR3 length: 14
J gene: TRBJ2-3
CDR3 protein: CASSESRRTDTQYF

V gene: TRBV6-4
CDR3 length: 14
J gene: TRBJ2-1
CDR3 protein: CASSDRIVAAEQFF

V gene: TRBV20-1
CDR3 length: 14
J gene: TRBJ2-3
CDR3 protein: CSARDLGLPDTQYF

V gene: TRBV6-4
CDR3 length: 20
J gene: TRBJ2-3
CDR3 protein: CASSWTRTSGSPRRTDTQYF

V gene: TRBV4-2
CDR3 length: 15
J gene: TRBJ2-5
CDR3 protein: CASSQGGGGQETQYF

V gene: TRBV15
CDR3 length: 15
J gene: TRBJ2-2
CDR3 protein: CATSRTSGRTGELFF

V gene: TRBV7-9
CDR3 length: 14
J gene: TRBJ2-7
CDR3 protein: CASSLDRVAYEQYF

V gene: TRBV18
CDR3 length: 16
J gene: TRBJ2-5
CDR3 protein: CASSPTGTGGQETQYF

V gene: TRBV12-5
CDR3 length: 16
J gene: TRBJ1-4
CDR3 protein: CASGLVAGTAPEKLFF

V gene: TRBV20-1
CDR3 length: 13
J gene: TRBJ2-1
CDR3 protein: CSARAARTPEQFF

V gene: TRBV20-1
CDR3 length: 15
J gene: TRBJ2-3
CDR3 protein: CSARAGTSYTDTQYF

V gene: TRBV29-1
CDR3 length: 14
J gene: TRBJ1-4
CDR3 protein: CSVEVGQQGEKLFF

V gene: TRBV12-3/TRBV12-4
CDR3 length: 16
J gene: TRBJ2-3
CDR3 protein: CASSPSYRDGTDTQYF

V gene: TRBV29-1
CDR3 length: 13
J gene: TRBJ2-1
CDR3 protein: CSARDRGRNEQFF

V gene: TRBV24-1
CDR3 length: 18
J gene: TRBJ1-4
CDR3 protein: CATSDAGTGGRSNEKLFF

V gene: TRBV3-1
CDR3 length: 14
J gene: TRBJ2-1
CDR3 protein: CASSQDVAGGEQFF

V gene: TRBV27
CDR3 length: 16
J gene: TRBJ2-3
CDR3 protein: CASSLSGGGTTDTQYF

V gene: TRBV12-3/TRBV12-4
CDR3 length: 15
J gene: TRBJ2-5
CDR3 protein: CASSLPRGPRETQYF

V gene: TRBV28
CDR3 length: 11
J gene: TRBJ2-5
CDR3 protein: CATGTEETQYF

V gene: TRBV25-1
CDR3 length: 13
J gene: TRBJ2-3
CDR3 protein: CASSEYTSDTQYF

V gene: TRBV5-1
CDR3 length: 13
J gene: TRBJ2-7
CDR3 protein: CASSGSYPYEQYF

V gene: TRBV6-1
CDR3 length: 13
J gene: TRBJ1-5
CDR3 protein: CAVRGGPNQPQHF

V gene: TRBV12-3/TRBV12-4
CDR3 length: 16
J gene: TRBJ2-1
CDR3 protein: CASRPSEEGGYNEQFF

V gene: TRBV5-5
CDR3 length: 14
J gene: TRBJ2-7
CDR3 protein: CASRSGALDYEQYF

V gene: TRBV24-1
CDR3 length: 13
J gene: TRBJ2-1
CDR3 protein: CATSDSLGGEQFF

V gene: TRBV5-1
CDR3 length: 12
J gene: TRBJ1-2
CDR3 protein: CASSPGFYGYTF

V gene: TRBV4-1
CDR3 length: 18
J gene: TRBJ2-5
CDR3 protein: CASSQGALAGGLGETQYF

V gene: TRBV9
CDR3 length: 15
J gene: TRBJ2-1
CDR3 protein: CASSATGGLYNEQFF

V gene: TRBV6-6
CDR3 length: 14
J gene: TRBJ2-5
CDR3 protein: CASSFTEGSGTQYF

V gene: TRBV20-1
CDR3 length: 15
J gene: TRBJ2-1
CDR3 protein: CSATGLAGSTNEQFF

V gene: TRBV5-6
CDR3 length: 15
J gene: TRBJ2-3
CDR3 protein: CASSTLTGSTDTQYF